This T cell receptor (beta chain) was recovered during a study of blood T cell repertoires in COVID-19. Researchers sorted participants into cohorts using their self-reported clinical history. The repertoire was sequenced with immunoSEQ multiplex PCR; TCRdb's copy has only in-frame clones and lacks some. The table shows 300,000 to 400,000 clones, with approximately 86% occurring only once. There are 13 residues in the CDR3. V dropped 3 bases and J dropped 1 base, with 6 bases sitting between them. Germline CDR1 is SGHTA and CDR2 is FQGNSA. This receptor was obtained from a woman in her thirties or forties with acute COVID-19. The sequenced sample consisted of PBMCs or T cells enriched from blood (not recorded which). V gene TRBV7-2 combines with J gene TRBJ1-2, with a tentative D call TRBD1 (6 bases). Here the CDR3 reads CASSLGHNYGYTF. In DNA form, the CDR3 reads TGTGCCAGCAGCTTGGGACATAACTATGGCTACACCTTC.